This T cell receptor beta chain was recorded in a study of blood T cell repertoires in COVID-19. Produced via immunoSEQ multiplex PCR; TCRdb's table is partial and in-frame only. The repertoire holds some 250,000 clones, with around 89% as singletons. This sequence was found in a man aged 35-49 years who had recovered from COVID-19. Sequencing was done on a sample of PBMCs or T cells enriched from blood (not recorded which).

CDR3 coding DNA: TGTGCCAGCAGCTTAACTCCGGCTAGCAGTGAGCAGTTCTTC. This codes for CASSLTPASSEQFF. This sequence joins TRBV7-3 and TRBJ2-1; TRBD2 is a possible D gene (5 bases). CDR1 and CDR2 from the germline V gene are SGHTA and FQGTGA. The V end lost 0 bases, the J end lost 9 bases, and 12 bases lay between the germline ends. The CDR3 totals 14 residues.